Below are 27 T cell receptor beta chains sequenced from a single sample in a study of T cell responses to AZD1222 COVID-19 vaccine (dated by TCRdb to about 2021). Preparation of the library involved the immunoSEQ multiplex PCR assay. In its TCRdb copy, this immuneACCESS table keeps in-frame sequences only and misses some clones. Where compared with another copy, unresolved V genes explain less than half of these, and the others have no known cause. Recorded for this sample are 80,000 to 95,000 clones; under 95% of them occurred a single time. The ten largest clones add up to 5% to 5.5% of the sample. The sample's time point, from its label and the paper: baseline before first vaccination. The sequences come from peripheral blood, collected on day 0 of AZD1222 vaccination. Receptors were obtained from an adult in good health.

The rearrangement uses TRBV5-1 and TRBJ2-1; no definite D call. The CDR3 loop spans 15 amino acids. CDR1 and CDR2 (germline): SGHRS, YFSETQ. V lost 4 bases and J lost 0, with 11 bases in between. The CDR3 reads CASSVTSSSYNEQFF. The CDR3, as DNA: TGCGCCAGCAGCGTGACTTCGAGCTCCTACAATGAGCAGTTCTTC. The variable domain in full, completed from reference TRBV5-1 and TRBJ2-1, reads KAGVTQTPRYLIKTRGQQVTLSCSPISGHRSVSWYQQTPGQGLQFLFEYFSETQRNKGNFPGRFSGRQFSNSRSEMNVSTLELGDSALYLCASSVTSSSYNEQFFGPGTRLTVL.

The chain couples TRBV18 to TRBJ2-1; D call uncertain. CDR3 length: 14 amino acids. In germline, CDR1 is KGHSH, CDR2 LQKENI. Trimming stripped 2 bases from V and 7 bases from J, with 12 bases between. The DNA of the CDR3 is TGTGCCAGCTCACCAAGTGAAGGGTTTAATGAGCAGTTCTTC. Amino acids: CASSPSEGFNEQFF.

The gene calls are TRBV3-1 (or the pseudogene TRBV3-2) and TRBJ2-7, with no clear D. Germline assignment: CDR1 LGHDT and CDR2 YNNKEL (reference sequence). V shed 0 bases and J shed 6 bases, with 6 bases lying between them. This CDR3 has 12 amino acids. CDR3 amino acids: CASSQDGSEQYF. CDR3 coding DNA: TGTGCCAGCAGCCAAGACGGTAGCGAGCAGTACTTC.

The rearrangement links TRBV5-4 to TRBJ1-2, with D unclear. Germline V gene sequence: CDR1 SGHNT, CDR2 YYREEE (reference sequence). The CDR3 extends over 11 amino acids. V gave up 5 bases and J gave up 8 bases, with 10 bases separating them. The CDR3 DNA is TGTGCCAGCAGTTTCGGACGAGGCTACACCTTC. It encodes CASSFGRGYTF.

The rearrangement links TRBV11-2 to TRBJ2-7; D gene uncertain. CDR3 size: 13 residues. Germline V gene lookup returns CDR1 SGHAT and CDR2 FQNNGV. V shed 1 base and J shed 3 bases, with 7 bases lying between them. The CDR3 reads CASSLVLNYEQYF. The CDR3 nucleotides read TGTGCCAGCAGCTTAGTTCTAAACTACGAGCAGTACTTC.

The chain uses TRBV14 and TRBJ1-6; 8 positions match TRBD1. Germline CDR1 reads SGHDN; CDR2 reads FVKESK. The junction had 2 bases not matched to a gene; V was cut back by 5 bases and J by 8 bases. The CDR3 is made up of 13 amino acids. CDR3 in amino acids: CASSWTGYSPLHF. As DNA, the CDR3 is TGTGCCAGCAGCTGGACAGGGTATTCACCCCTCCACTTT.

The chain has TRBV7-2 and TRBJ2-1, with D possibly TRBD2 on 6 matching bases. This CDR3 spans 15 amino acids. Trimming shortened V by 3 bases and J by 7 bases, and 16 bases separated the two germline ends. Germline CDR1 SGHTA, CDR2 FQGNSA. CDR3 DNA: TGTGCCAGCAGCTTCTTCGGGAGAACCTCAAATGAGCAGTTCTTC. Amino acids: CASSFFGRTSNEQFF. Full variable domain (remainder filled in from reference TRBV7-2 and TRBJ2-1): GAGVSQSPSNKVTEKGKDVELRCDPISGHTALYWYRQSLGQGLEFLIYFQGNSAPDKSGLPSDRFSAERTGGSVSTLTIQRTQQEDSAVYLCASSFFGRTSNEQFFGPGTRLTVL.

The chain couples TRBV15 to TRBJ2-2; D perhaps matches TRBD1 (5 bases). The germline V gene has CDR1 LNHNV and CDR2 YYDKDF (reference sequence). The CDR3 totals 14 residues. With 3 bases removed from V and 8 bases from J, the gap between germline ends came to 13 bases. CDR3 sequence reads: CATSSPGGAGELFF. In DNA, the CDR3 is TGTGCCACCAGCAGCCCCGGTGGGGCAGGGGAGCTGTTTTTT.

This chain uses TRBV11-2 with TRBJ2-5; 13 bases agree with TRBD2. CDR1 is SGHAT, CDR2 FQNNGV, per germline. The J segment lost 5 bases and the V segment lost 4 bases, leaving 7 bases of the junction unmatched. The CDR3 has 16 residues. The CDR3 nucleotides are TGTGCCAGCAGCTCCCGACTAGCGGGAGGAGGGGAGACCCAGTACTTC. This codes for CASSSRLAGGGETQYF. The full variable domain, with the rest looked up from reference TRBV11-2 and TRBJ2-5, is EAGVAQSPRYKIIEKRQSVAFWCNPISGHATLYWYQQILGQGPKLLIQFQNNGVVDDSQLPKDRFSAERLKGVDSTLKIQPAKLEDSAVYLCASSSRLAGGGETQYFGPGTRLLVL.

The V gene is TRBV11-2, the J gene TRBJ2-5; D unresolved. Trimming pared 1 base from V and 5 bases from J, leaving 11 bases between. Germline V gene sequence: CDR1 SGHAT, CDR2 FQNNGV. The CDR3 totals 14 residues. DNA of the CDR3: TGTGCCAGCAGCTTAGCAGGTAGCAGTGAGACCCAGTACTTC. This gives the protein CASSLAGSSETQYF.

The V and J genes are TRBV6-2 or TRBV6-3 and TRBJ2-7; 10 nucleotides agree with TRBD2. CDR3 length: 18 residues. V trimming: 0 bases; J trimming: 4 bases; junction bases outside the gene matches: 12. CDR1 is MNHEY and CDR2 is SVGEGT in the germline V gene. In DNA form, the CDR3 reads TGTGCCAGCAGTTACTCGGCTAGCGGGAGCAACGGGGTATACGAGCAGTACTTC. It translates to CASSYSASGSNGVYEQYF.

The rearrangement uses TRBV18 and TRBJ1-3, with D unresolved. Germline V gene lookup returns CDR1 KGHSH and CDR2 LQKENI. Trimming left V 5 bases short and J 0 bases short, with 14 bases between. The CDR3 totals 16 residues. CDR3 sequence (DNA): TGTGCCAGCTCATCGACCGATGAGAGCTCTGGAAACACCATATATTTT. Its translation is CASSSTDESSGNTIYF. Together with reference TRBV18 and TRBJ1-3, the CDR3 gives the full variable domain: NAGVMQNPRHLVRRRGQEARLRCSPMKGHSHVYWYRQLPEEGLKFMVYLQKENIIDESGMPKERFSAEFPKEGPSILRIQQVVRGDSAAYFCASSSTDESSGNTIYFGEGSWLTVV.

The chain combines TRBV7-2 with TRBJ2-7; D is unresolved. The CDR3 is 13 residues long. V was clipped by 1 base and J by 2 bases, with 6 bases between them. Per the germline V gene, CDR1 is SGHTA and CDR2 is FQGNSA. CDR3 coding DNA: TGTGCCAGCAGCTTAGTAGGCCCCTACGAGCAGTACTTC. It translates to CASSLVGPYEQYF.

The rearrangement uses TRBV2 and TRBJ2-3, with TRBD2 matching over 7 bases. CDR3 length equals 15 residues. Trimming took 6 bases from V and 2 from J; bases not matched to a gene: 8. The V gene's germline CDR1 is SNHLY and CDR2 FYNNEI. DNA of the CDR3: TGTGCCAGCAGCGCCGAAAGCGGGGCCACAGATACGCAGTATTTT. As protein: CASSAESGATDTQYF.

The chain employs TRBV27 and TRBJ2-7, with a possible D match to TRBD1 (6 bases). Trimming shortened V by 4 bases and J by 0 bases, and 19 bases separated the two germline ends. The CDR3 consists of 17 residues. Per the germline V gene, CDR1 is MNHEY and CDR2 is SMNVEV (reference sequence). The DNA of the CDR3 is TGTGCCAGCAGTTCACAGGGACCGATGCTTAGCTCCTACGAGCAGTACTTC. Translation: CASSSQGPMLSSYEQYF.

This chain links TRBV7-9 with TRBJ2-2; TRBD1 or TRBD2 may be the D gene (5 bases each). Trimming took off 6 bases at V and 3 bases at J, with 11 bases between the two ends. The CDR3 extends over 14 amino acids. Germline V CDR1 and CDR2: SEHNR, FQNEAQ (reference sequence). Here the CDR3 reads CASSRDLYTGELFF. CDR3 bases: TGTGCCAGCAGTCGGGACCTCTACACCGGGGAGCTGTTTTTT.

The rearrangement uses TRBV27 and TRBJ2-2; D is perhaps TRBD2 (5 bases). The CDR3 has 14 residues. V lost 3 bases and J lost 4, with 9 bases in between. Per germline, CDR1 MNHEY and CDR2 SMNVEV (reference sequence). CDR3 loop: CASSFGLLTGELFF. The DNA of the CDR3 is TGTGCCAGCAGTTTTGGACTGCTCACCGGGGAGCTGTTTTTT.

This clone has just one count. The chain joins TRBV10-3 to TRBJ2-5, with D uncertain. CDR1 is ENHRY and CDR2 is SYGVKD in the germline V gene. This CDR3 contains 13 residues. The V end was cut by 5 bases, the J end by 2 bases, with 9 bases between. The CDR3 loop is CAISQNSQETQYF. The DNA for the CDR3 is TGTGCCATCAGTCAAAATAGTCAAGAGACCCAGTACTTC.

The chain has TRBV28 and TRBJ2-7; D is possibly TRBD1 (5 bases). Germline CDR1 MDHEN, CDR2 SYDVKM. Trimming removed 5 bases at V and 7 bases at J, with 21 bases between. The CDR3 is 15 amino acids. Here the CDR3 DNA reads TGTGCCAGCAGTCAACCCCTCACCAGGGTCGAGGAGCAGTACTTC. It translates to CASSQPLTRVEEQYF. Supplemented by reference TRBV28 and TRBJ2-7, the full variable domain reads DVKVTQSSRYLVKRTGEKVFLECVQDMDHENMFWYRQDPGLGLRLIYFSYDVKMKEKGDIPEGYSVSREKKERFSLILESASTNQTSMYLCASSQPLTRVEEQYFGPGTRLTVT.

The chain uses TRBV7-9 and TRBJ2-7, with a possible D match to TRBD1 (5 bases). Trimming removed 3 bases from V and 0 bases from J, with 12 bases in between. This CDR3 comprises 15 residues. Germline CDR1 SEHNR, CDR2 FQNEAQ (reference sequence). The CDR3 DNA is TGTGCCAGCAGCTTGAGACAGTTAGACTCCTACGAGCAGTACTTC. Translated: CASSLRQLDSYEQYF. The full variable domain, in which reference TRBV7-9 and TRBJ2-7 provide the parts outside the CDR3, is DTGVSQNPRHKITKRGQNVTFRCDPISEHNRLYWYRQTLGQGPEFLTYFQNEAQLEKSRLLSDRFSAERPKGSFSTLEIQRTEQGDSAMYLCASSLRQLDSYEQYFGPGTRLTVT.

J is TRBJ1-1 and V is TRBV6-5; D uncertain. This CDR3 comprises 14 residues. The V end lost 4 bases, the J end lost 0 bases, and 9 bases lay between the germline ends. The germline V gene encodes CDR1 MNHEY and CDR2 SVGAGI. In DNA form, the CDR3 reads TGTGCCAGCAGTTTGGGGTACATGAACACTGAAGCTTTCTTT. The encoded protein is CASSLGYMNTEAFF.

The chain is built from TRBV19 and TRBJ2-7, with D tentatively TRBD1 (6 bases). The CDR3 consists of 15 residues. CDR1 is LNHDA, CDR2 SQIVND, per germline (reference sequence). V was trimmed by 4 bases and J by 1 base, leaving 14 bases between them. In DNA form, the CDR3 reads TGTGCCAGTAGTAACTACCTTGGACAGTCCTACGAGCAGTACTTC. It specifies CASSNYLGQSYEQYF.

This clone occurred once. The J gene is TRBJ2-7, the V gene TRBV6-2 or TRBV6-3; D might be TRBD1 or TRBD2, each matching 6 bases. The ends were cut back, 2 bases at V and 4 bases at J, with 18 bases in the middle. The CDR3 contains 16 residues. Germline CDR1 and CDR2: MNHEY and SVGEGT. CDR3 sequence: CASSYNLSGAWYEQYF. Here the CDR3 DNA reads TGTGCCAGCAGTTACAATCTGTCGGGGGCTTGGTACGAGCAGTACTTC.

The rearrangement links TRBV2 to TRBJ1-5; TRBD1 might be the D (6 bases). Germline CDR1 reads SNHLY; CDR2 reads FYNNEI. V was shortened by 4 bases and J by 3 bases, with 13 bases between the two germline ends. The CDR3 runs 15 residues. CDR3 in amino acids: CASSAQTGPNQPQHF. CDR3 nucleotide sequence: TGTGCCAGCAGTGCCCAGACAGGTCCCAATCAGCCCCAGCATTTT.

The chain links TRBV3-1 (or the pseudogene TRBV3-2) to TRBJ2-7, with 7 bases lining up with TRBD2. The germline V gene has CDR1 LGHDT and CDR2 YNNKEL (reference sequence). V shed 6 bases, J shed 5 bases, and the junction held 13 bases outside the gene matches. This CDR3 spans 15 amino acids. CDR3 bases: TGTGCCAGCAGTGGCGGCGGCGGGAGTCTTGACGAGCAGTACTTC. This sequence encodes CASSGGGGSLDEQYF.

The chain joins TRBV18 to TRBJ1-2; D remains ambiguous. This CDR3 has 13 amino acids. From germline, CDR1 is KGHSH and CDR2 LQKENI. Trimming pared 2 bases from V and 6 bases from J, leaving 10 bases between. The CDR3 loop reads CASSPRVSDGYTF. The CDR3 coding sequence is TGTGCCAGCTCACCAAGGGTGAGTGATGGCTACACCTTC.

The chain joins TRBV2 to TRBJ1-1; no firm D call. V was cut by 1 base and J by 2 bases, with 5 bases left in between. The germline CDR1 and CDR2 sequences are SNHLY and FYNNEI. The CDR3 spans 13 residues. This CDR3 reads CASSEERNTEAFF. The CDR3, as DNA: TGTGCCAGCAGTGAAGAAAGAAACACTGAAGCTTTCTTT.